The 2 T cell receptor beta chains below all came from one sample that was sequenced in a study of response to subunit inactivated influenza vaccine. MiXCR was run by TCRdb on the RT-PCR reads, yielding one entry per CDR3 protein. Among over 800,000 distinct CDR3 sequences listed, 21% were seen once. The source was PBMCs from blood, collected about 5 days after vaccination. The receptors come from a man aged 50 or older who received an inactivated influenza vaccine.

This clonotype was detected many times. The chain carries TRBV12-3 or TRBV12-4 and TRBJ2-1; D perhaps matches TRBD1 (5 bases). The CDR3 contains 13 residues. V dropped 3 bases and J dropped 4 bases, with 7 bases sitting between them. The CDR3 spells CASSFRGYNEQFF. CDR3 sequence (DNA): TGTGCCAGCAGTTTTAGGGGATACAATGAGCAGTTCTTC.

The chain recombines TRBV12-3 or TRBV12-4 with TRBJ1-2, with D maybe TRBD1 (5 bases). Trimming took 3 bases from V and 8 from J, leaving 16 bases between them. CDR3 size: 14 residues. CDR3 in amino acids: CASSLARQGVGYTF. CDR3 DNA: TGTGCCAGCAGTTTGGCGCGCCAGGGTGTAGGCTACACCTTC.